The clone carrying this T cell receptor beta chain was detected a few times. Its target is not known. The data were obtained in a study of beta chain features in type 1 diabetes. Broader study findings: People with Type 1 diabetes carried modestly yet significantly shorter TCRB CDR3s in all four CD4+ subsets. Type 1 diabetes patients showed fewer insertions and more deletions at VDJ junctions. A PCR bias possibly favoring shorter templates would apply equally to patients and controls.

Each of the CD4+ naive, central memory, regulatory and stem cell-like memory populations was sorted via CD45RO/CCR7/CD25/CD127/CD95/CD27. In all sorted populations, purity surpassed 98%. Every isolated RNA sample was fully reverse transcribed, so sequencing captured expressed TCRB transcripts. Some clones are missing from TCRdb's copy, which holds only in-frame ones; the method was immunoSEQ multiplex PCR. The sample comprises 300,000 to 350,000 clones, approximately 13% of which are singletons, and roughly 0.015% rests with the top ten. The specimen was naive CD4+ T cells from blood. The sequence was obtained from a woman younger than 35 with type 1 diabetes.

The CDR3 sequence: CASSFIARDNEQFF. CDR3 sequence (DNA): TGTGCCAGCAGCTTTATTGCCAGGGACAATGAGCAGTTCTTC. The chain carries TRBV7-8 and TRBJ2-1; weak D call: TRBD1 (5 bases). The length of the CDR3 is 14 residues. V lost 3 bases, J lost 5 bases, and 11 bases lay in between. CDR1 and CDR2 from the germline V gene are SGHVS and FQNEAQ.